This passage covers 14 T cell receptor beta chains from one sample sequenced in a study of OX40 agonist ivuxolimab in advanced cancers. TCRdb's table, derived via immunoSEQ multiplex PCR, lists solely in-frame clones and lacks some. The sample lists about 31,000 clones, 70% to 90% occurring once. Sequenced here: CD4+ or CD8+ T cells sorted from blood, sampled in a trial of the OX40 agonist ivuxolimab. The receptor source for this set is an adult with an advanced solid tumor such as melanoma, head and neck, liver or kidney cancer.

The chain combines TRBV7-9 with TRBJ2-3, with TRBD2 matching 7 bases. Germline loops: CDR1 SEHNR, CDR2 FQNEAQ (reference sequence). The CDR3 has 15 residues. Trimming at V came to 2 bases and at J to 2 bases, leaving 4 bases not matched to a gene. The CDR3 region has the DNA TGTGCCAGCAGCTTACTAGCGGAAGACACAGATACGCAGTATTTT. It specifies CASSLLAEDTDTQYF.

This clone was picked up a small number of times. This chain connects TRBV7-9 to TRBJ1-1; D might be TRBD1 (6 bases). The CDR3 totals 12 residues. Germline V gives CDR1 SEHNR, CDR2 FQNEAQ (reference sequence). V lost 5 bases to trimming and J lost 5 bases, with 9 bases between them. CDR3 coding DNA: TGTGCCAGCAGCCCAAGGGGGACTGAAGCTTTCTTT. Translated, it gives CASSPRGTEAFF.

The V gene is TRBV28, the J gene TRBJ2-7, with D perhaps being TRBD1 or TRBD2 (5 bases each). Germline CDR1 MDHEN, CDR2 SYDVKM. The CDR3 contains 15 residues. Trimming took 5 bases from V and 3 from J, leaving 17 bases between them. The CDR3, as DNA: TGTGCCAGCAGTCCTTCGGACGGGGCCTACTACGAGCAGTACTTC. Translation: CASSPSDGAYYEQYF.

This chain joins TRBV29-1 and TRBJ2-7; D may be TRBD2 (6 bases). Trimming shortened V by 6 bases and J by 6 bases, and 18 bases separated the two germline ends. Looked up from germline, CDR1 is SQVTM and CDR2 is ANQGSEA. The CDR3 extends over 13 amino acids. This chain's CDR3 is CSVGGTRKAEQYF. The CDR3 DNA reads as TGCAGCGTGGGCGGGACCCGGAAGGCCGAGCAGTACTTC.

The chain combines TRBV19 with TRBJ1-5; TRBD1 might be the D (5 bases). The CDR3 loop spans 14 amino acids. Trimming removed 5 bases at V and 3 bases at J, with 11 bases between. Germline values: CDR1 LNHDA, CDR2 SQIVND (reference sequence). The CDR3 is CASSWAGNNQPQHF. The DNA for the CDR3 is TGTGCCAGTAGTTGGGCAGGGAACAATCAGCCCCAGCATTTT. Looking up the rest from reference TRBV19 and TRBJ1-5 gives the full variable domain: DGGITQSPKYLFRKEGQNVTLSCEQNLNHDAMYWYRQDPGQGLRLIYYSQIVNDFQKGDIAEGYSVSREKKESFPLTVTSAQKNPTAFYLCASSWAGNNQPQHFGDGTRLSIL.

V gene TRBV28 combines with J gene TRBJ2-5; 13 bases are shared with TRBD2. The CDR3 covers 15 residues. Germline V CDR1 and CDR2: MDHEN, SYDVKM. V lost 4 bases to trimming and J lost 4 bases; unmatched junction nucleotides: 3. The CDR3 DNA reads TGTGCCAGCAGTTCTAGACTAGCGGGAGGAGAGACCCAGTACTTC. Protein sequence: CASSSRLAGGETQYF.

J is TRBJ2-3 and V is TRBV6-4; 9 positions agree with TRBD2. Per germline, CDR1 MRHNA and CDR2 SNTAGT. V was clipped by 0 bases and J by 1 base; unmatched bases: 5. There are 17 residues in the CDR3. The CDR3 DNA follows: TGTGCCAGCAGTGACTCGATGAAGCGGGAGGGCACAGATACGCAGTATTTT. Protein: CASSDSMKREGTDTQYF.

This clone was seen only once. The rearrangement links TRBV27 to TRBJ1-1; TRBD1 agrees at 10 bases. The CDR3 has 13 residues. Germline values: CDR1 MNHEY, CDR2 SMNVEV (reference sequence). V was pared by 6 bases and J by 5 bases, with 3 bases of the junction left unmatched. For the CDR3, the DNA is TGTGCCAGCAGCGACAGGGGGCTTACTGAAGCTTTCTTT. This translates into CASSDRGLTEAFF.

The chain uses TRBV5-6 and TRBJ1-4; a possible D gene is TRBD1 (6 bases). The CDR3 sequence is 15 residues long. Germline V gives CDR1 SGHDT, CDR2 YYEEEE. V was pared by 0 bases and J by 0 bases, with 6 bases between. CDR3 in DNA: TGTGCCAGCAGCTTGGGGGGGCCAACTAATGAAAAACTGTTTTTT. This gives the protein CASSLGGPTNEKLFF. The full variable domain, rest sourced from reference TRBV5-6 and TRBJ1-4, is DAGVTQSPTHLIKTRGQQVTLRCSPKSGHDTVSWYQQALGQGPQFIFQYYEEEERQRGNFPDRFSGHQFPNYSSELNVNALLLGDSALYLCASSLGGPTNEKLFFGSGTQLSVL.

The chain is built from TRBV15 and TRBJ2-5; the D is unclear. The J call may be mistaken, given a closer DNA end match to TRBJ2-7. Germline V gene sequence: CDR1 LNHNV, CDR2 YYDKDF (reference sequence). The CDR3 totals 14 residues. CDR3 DNA sequence: TGTGCCACCAGCAGAGATCTGGGTACCCTCGAGCAGTACTTC. Encoded protein: CATSRDLGTLEQYF.

The J gene is TRBJ1-2, the V gene TRBV7-2, with unresolved D. The germline V gene has CDR1 SGHTA and CDR2 FQGNSA. CDR3 size: 12 residues. Trimming took 5 bases from V and 3 from J, leaving 7 bases between them. CDR3 DNA: TGTGCCAGCAGCCCCTCATACTATGGCTACACCTTC. Its protein product is CASSPSYYGYTF.

The chain joins TRBV15 to TRBJ2-7, with D hard to call. V lost 2 bases and J 0 bases, leaving 8 bases between the germline ends. The CDR3 is 14 amino acids. The germline gives CDR1 LNHNV, CDR2 YYDKDF (reference sequence). CDR3: CATSRQAVSYEQYF. In nucleotides, the CDR3 is TGTGCCACCAGCAGACAGGCAGTCTCCTACGAGCAGTACTTC.

This chain uses TRBV2 with TRBJ1-4; D gene ambiguous. CDR1 and CDR2 from the germline V gene are SNHLY and FYNNEI. The CDR3 loop spans 14 amino acids. V was trimmed by 7 bases and J by 6 bases, leaving 15 bases between them. CDR3 sequence (DNA): TGTGCCAGCACTCTGGCCGGCCGGGATGAAAAACTGTTTTTT. Its protein is CASTLAGRDEKLFF.

This clone was seen only once. V and J are TRBV4-2 and TRBJ2-6; either TRBD1 or TRBD2 may supply D (5 bases each). V lost 0 bases, J lost 1 base, and 13 bases lay in between. CDR3 length equals 18 residues. The germline CDR1 and CDR2 sequences are LGHNA and YNFKEQ. CDR3 region: CASSQDRGRKSGANVLTF. The CDR3 nucleotides are TGTGCCAGCAGCCAAGACCGGGGACGTAAGTCTGGGGCCAACGTCCTGACTTTC.